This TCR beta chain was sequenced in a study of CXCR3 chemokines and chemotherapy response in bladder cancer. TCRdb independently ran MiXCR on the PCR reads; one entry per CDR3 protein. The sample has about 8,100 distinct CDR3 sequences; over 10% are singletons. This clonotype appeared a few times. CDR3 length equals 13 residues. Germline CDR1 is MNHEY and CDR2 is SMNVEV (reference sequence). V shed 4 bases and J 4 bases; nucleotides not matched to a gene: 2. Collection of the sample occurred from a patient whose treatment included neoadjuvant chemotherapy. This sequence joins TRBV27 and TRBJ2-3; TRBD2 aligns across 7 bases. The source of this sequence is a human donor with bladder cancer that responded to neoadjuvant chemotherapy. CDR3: CASSSGGPDTQYF. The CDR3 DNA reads TGTGCCAGCAGTTCGGGGGGACCAGATACGCAGTATTTT.